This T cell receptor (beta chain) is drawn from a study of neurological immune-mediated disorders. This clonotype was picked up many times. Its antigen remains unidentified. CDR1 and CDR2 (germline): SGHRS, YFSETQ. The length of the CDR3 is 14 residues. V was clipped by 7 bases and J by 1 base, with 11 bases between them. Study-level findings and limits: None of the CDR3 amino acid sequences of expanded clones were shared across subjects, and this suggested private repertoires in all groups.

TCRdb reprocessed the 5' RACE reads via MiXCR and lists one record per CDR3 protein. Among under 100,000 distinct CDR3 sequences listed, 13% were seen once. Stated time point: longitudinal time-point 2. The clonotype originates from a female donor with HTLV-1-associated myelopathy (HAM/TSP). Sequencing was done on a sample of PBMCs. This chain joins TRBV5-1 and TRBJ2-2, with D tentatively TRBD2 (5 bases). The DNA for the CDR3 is TGCGCCAGCGATCGAGCGGTGAACACCGGGGAGCTGTTTTTT. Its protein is CASDRAVNTGELFF.